Following are 17 T cell receptor beta chains from one sample sequenced in a study of human T cells and chemical hapten exposure. The time point was: pre-sensitization, week 0. Sample treatment: therapeutic diphenylcyclopropenone sensitization with weekly scalp DPC. TCRdb reprocessed the RACE reads via MiXCR and lists one record per CDR3 protein. Altogether around 380,000 distinct CDR3 sequences are present, around 5.5% being singletons, with the ten largest covering about 8.7%. This sample comprised whole blood, obtained in connection with sensitization to the hapten diphenylcyclopropenone (DPC). These receptors were taken from a woman aged 18-29 years with alopecia areata. Some clones in this sample may be carry-over from other donors' samples.

The V and J genes are TRBV3-1 and TRBJ1-5, with D tentatively TRBD1 (6 bases). V lost 4 bases to trimming and J lost 0 bases, with 13 bases between them. CDR3 length equals 16 residues. Germline CDR1 and CDR2: LGHDT and YNNKEL (reference sequence). Here the CDR3 reads CASSPGRGSSNQPQHF. The CDR3 region has the DNA TGTGCCAGCAGCCCCGGAAGGGGGTCTAGCAATCAGCCCCAGCATTTT.

J is TRBJ2-7 and V is TRBV20-1; tentatively, D is TRBD1 or TRBD2 (6 bases each). Trimming shortened V by 3 bases and J by 3 bases, and 15 bases separated the two germline ends. Germline CDR1 reads DFQATT; CDR2 reads SNEGSKA (reference sequence). The length of the CDR3 is 14 residues. The CDR3: CSASEWGADYEQYF. In DNA, the CDR3 is TGCAGTGCTAGTGAATGGGGGGCGGACTACGAGCAGTACTTC.

This clonotype came up a few times. The chain couples TRBV4-3 to TRBJ2-1, with 11 positions matching TRBD2. This CDR3 region has 17 residues. The trim removed 1 base at V and 5 bases at J, leaving 7 bases unmatched. The germline CDR1 and CDR2 sequences are LGHNA and YSLEER. DNA for the CDR3: TGCGCCAGCAGCCAAGCAATGGGACTAGCGGCGAACAATGAGCAGTTCTTC. Its translation is CASSQAMGLAANNEQFF.

At least ten counts were recorded for this clonotype. The rearrangement uses TRBV6-2 or TRBV6-3 and TRBJ2-3, with 10 bases lining up with TRBD1. Germline loops: CDR1 MNHEY, CDR2 SVGEGT. This CDR3 has 14 amino acids. J lost 5 bases, V lost 5 bases, and 4 bases had no gene match. The CDR3 sequence: CASSPRTGGDTQYF. CDR3 sequence (DNA): TGTGCCAGCAGTCCAAGGACAGGGGGAGATACGCAGTATTTT.

This clonotype has at least ten counts. V and J are TRBV15 and TRBJ2-3; D possibly corresponds to TRBD2 (6 bases). The ends were cut back, 1 base at V and 1 base at J, with 9 bases in the middle. Germline lookup yields CDR1 LNHNV and CDR2 YYDKDF (reference sequence). The length of the CDR3 is 15 residues. This CDR3 reads CATSRASAGTDTQYF. CDR3 DNA sequence: TGTGCCACCAGCAGAGCTAGCGCGGGCACAGATACGCAGTATTTT.

This clonotype has a count of ten or more. This rearrangement joins TRBV9 to TRBJ2-2, with D hard to call. In germline, CDR1 is SGDLS, CDR2 YYNGEE. Between the trimmed V and J ends, which lost 2 bases and 2 bases, there was a span of 1 base. This CDR3 contains 12 residues. The DNA of the CDR3 is TGTGCCAGCAGCGTTAACACCGGGGAGCTGTTTTTT. It translates to CASSVNTGELFF. The variable domain in full, completed from reference TRBV9 and TRBJ2-2, reads DSGVTQTPKHLITATGQRVTLRCSPRSGDLSVYWYQQSLDQGLQFLIQYYNGEERAKGNILERFSAQQFPDLHSELNLSSLELGDSALYFCASSVNTGELFFGEGSRLTVL.

V is TRBV12-3 or TRBV12-4 and J is TRBJ1-3; 7 nucleotides align to TRBD1. There are 15 residues in the CDR3. After removal of 6 bases from V and 0 bases from J, the junction contained 5 bases not matched to a gene. CDR3 coding DNA: TGTGCCAGCAGGGGGGGACAGCTCTCTGGAAACACCATATATTTT. Its protein product is CASRGGQLSGNTIYF.

The rearrangement uses TRBV7-9 and TRBJ1-6; no firm D call. Germline-derived CDR1 and CDR2 are SEHNR and FQNEAQ (reference sequence). The CDR3 consists of 16 residues. V was shortened by 3 bases and J by 0 bases, with 9 bases between the two germline ends. The CDR3 nucleotides are TGTGCCAGCAGCTTTTTCGGGAGCTCCTATAATTCACCCCTCCACTTT. As protein: CASSFFGSSYNSPLHF.

This clonotype has at least ten counts. The chain joins TRBV28 to TRBJ2-7, with TRBD2 matching 10 bases. This CDR3 is 14 amino acids long. Germline V lookup: CDR1 MDHEN, CDR2 SYDVKM. Trimming cost V 5 bases and J 6 bases; bases outside gene matches: 7. The CDR3 is CASSLPAGGPEQYF. In DNA, the CDR3 is TGTGCCAGCAGTCTCCCAGCGGGGGGGCCCGAGCAGTACTTC.

This clonotype has only a few counts. This chain uses TRBV19 with TRBJ1-1; D possibly corresponds to TRBD1 (6 bases). Germline-derived CDR1 and CDR2 are LNHDA and SQIVND (reference sequence). The CDR3 length is 17 residues. Between the trimmed V and J ends, which lost 0 bases and 2 bases, there was a span of 16 bases. The CDR3 reads CASSIDTHDRLNTEAFF. For the CDR3, the DNA is TGTGCCAGTAGTATAGACACCCATGACAGGCTAAACACTGAAGCTTTCTTT.

In nucleotides, the CDR3 is TGCAGTGTGGCCCAGGGGGTTAACTATGGCTACACCTTC. It encodes CSVAQGVNYGYTF. The chain joins TRBV20-1 to TRBJ1-2, with 7 bases lining up with TRBD1. Germline trimming cut 7 bases from V and 1 base from J; bases unmatched to any gene: 6. The CDR3 has 13 amino acids. CDR1 and CDR2 (germline): DFQATT, SNEGSKA (reference sequence).

The J gene is TRBJ2-4, the V gene TRBV6-2 or TRBV6-3; TRBD1 is a possible D gene (5 bases). The V end lost 2 bases, the J end lost 5 bases, and 10 bases lay between the germline ends. The CDR3 spans 14 residues. The germline V gene has CDR1 MNHEY and CDR2 SVGEGT. The CDR3: CASSYAGLENIQYF. The DNA of the CDR3 is TGTGCCAGCAGTTACGCAGGGTTGGAAAACATTCAGTACTTC.

This clonotype came up many times. The chain combines TRBV6-1 with TRBJ1-2; TRBD1 might be the D (6 bases). V lost 7 bases, J lost 6 bases, and 12 bases lay in between. The CDR3 extends over 12 amino acids. Germline lookup yields CDR1 MNHNS and CDR2 SASEGT. CDR3 protein: CASTAGVDGYTF. DNA for the CDR3: TGTGCCAGCACGGCAGGGGTGGATGGCTACACCTTC.

This clonotype was counted between two and nine times. This chain connects TRBV2 to TRBJ1-6; 10 nucleotides match TRBD1. CDR1 and CDR2 from the germline V gene are SNHLY and FYNNEI. V was clipped by 7 bases and J by 4 bases; unmatched bases: 7. The CDR3 extends over 16 amino acids. The CDR3: CASTPGDRGYNSPLHF. The CDR3 DNA follows: TGTGCCAGCACCCCCGGGGACAGGGGATATAATTCACCCCTCCACTTT.

This clonotype was seen ten or more times. The chain combines TRBV27 with TRBJ1-5; D remains unclear. This CDR3 is built from 14 residues. The V end lost 3 bases, the J end lost 0 bases, and 6 bases lay between the germline ends. Germline V gene sequence: CDR1 MNHEY, CDR2 SMNVEV (reference sequence). This chain's CDR3 is CASSFRPSNQPQHF. CDR3 nucleotides: TGTGCCAGCAGTTTTCGACCTAGCAATCAGCCCCAGCATTTT.

The sample holds many counts of this clonotype. This chain links TRBV11-2 with TRBJ2-3; 11 bases agree with TRBD2. CDR1 and CDR2 (germline): SGHAT, FQNNGV. The V and J ends lost 5 bases and 4 bases, in that order; junction bases with no gene match: 8. The CDR3 runs to 16 residues. CDR3 bases: TGTGCCAGCAGCGTTAGACTAGCGGGGTTGGCAGATACGCAGTATTTT. Translating gives CASSVRLAGLADTQYF.

The chain carries TRBV20-1 and TRBJ2-1; D unclear. Germline CDR1 and CDR2: DFQATT and SNEGSKA (reference sequence). V dropped 0 bases and J dropped 15 bases, with 18 bases sitting between them. This CDR3 is built from 13 residues. The CDR3 region is CSARDQDDLRTFF. In nucleotides, the CDR3 is TGCAGTGCTAGAGATCAGGACGACCTAAGGACGTTCTTC.